This T cell receptor beta chain was sequenced during a study of blood T cell repertoires in COVID-19. Study summary: Acute-phase and convalescent COVID-19 samples originated in the United States, Italy and Spain.

This CDR3 contains 13 residues. Deletions cut 6 bases from V and 4 bases from J, with 12 bases between. Per the germline V gene, CDR1 is MDHEN and CDR2 is SYDVKM. Sequenced by immunoSEQ multiplex PCR; TCRdb stores in-frame clones only, minus some. The data contain 200,000 to 250,000 clones, 65% to 90% of them singletons. The sequencing sample was made of PBMCs or T cells enriched from blood (not recorded which). The chain uses TRBV28 and TRBJ1-2; D gene unclear. This sequence originates from a woman between 40 and 55 years old with acute COVID-19. The CDR3 DNA follows: TGTGCCAGCAGAGCAGGTTCTATCTATGGCTACACCTTC. This sequence encodes CASRAGSIYGYTF.